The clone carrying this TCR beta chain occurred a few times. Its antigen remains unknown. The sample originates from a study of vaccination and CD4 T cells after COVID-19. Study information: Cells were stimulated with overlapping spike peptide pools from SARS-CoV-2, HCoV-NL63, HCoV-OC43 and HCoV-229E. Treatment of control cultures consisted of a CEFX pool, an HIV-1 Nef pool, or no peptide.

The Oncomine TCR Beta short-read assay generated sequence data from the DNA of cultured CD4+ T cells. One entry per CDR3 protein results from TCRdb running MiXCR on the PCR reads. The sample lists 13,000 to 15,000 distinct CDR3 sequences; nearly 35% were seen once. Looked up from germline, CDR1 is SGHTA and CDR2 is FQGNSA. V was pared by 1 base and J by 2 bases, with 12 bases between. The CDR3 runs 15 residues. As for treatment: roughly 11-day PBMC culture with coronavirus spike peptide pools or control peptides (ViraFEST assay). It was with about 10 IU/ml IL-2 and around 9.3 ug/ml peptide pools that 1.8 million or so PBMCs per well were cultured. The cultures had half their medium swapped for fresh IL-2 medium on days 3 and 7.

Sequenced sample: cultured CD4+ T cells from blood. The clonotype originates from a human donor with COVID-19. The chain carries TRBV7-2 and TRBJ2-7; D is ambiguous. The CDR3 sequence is CASSLEAEPTYEQYF. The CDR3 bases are TGTGCCAGCAGCTTAGAGGCCGAACCTACCTACGAGCAGTACTTC.